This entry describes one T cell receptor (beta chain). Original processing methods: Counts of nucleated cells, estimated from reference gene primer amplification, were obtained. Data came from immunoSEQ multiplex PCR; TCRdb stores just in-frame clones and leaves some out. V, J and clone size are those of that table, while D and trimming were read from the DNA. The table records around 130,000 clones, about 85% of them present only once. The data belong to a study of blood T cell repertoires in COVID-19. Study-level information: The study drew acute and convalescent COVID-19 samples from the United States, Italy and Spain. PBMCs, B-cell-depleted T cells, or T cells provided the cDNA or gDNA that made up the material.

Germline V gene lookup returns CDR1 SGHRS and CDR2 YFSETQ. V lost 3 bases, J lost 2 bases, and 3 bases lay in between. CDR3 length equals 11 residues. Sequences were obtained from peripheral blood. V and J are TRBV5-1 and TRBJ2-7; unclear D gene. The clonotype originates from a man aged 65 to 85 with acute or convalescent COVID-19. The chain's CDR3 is CASSSAYEQYF. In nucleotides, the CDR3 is TGCGCCAGCAGCTCTGCCTACGAGCAGTACTTC.